These 20 T cell receptor beta chains share one sample of origin, sequenced in a study of T-cell memory formation after mild COVID-19. Each CDR3 protein gets one entry after TCRdb re-called the 5' RACE reads with MiXCR. The sample has around 340,000 distinct CDR3 sequences, under 25% seen once. The sample taken for sequencing was PBMCs or a T cell subset sorted from them (not recorded which). The receptors were sampled from an adult woman who had mild COVID-19 (a few samples of this study predate the infection). Cell type and time point are not known.

Only a few counts were recorded for this clonotype. The gene calls are TRBV5-1 and TRBJ1-3, with D possibly TRBD1 on 6 matching bases. The CDR3 totals 17 residues. The V gene's germline CDR1 is SGHRS and CDR2 YFSETQ. Trimming removed 2 bases from V and 0 bases from J, with 15 bases in between. CDR3 in amino acids: CASSFYGTPGSGNTIYF. In nucleotides, the CDR3 is TGCGCCAGCAGCTTCTACGGGACACCCGGCTCTGGAAACACCATATATTTT.

This clonotype has just a few counts. The rearrangement joins TRBV5-1 to TRBJ1-6, with a weak D call TRBD1 (5 bases). Germline lookup yields CDR1 SGHRS and CDR2 YFSETQ. Trimming left V 0 bases short and J 10 bases short, with 11 bases between. The CDR3 covers 14 residues. This CDR3 reads CASSLGGVGSPLHF. Here the CDR3 DNA reads TGCGCCAGCAGCTTGGGAGGGGTAGGATCACCCCTCCACTTT.

V gene TRBV27 combines with J gene TRBJ2-5; D is undetermined. Germline CDR1 reads MNHEY; CDR2 reads SMNVEV (reference sequence). This CDR3 comprises 13 residues. The V end lost 6 bases, the J end lost 1 base, and 9 bases lay between the germline ends. The CDR3: CASRRWGQETQYF. In DNA form, the CDR3 reads TGTGCCAGCAGGAGGTGGGGCCAAGAGACCCAGTACTTC.

This clonotype was counted only a few times. The chain joins TRBV5-1 to TRBJ2-5; the D is unclear. The germline CDR1 and CDR2 sequences are SGHRS and YFSETQ. V was cut by 4 bases and J by 5 bases, with 15 bases left in between. This CDR3 has 14 amino acids. The CDR3 nucleotides read TGCGCCAGCAGCCCCCTGACCTATCGGGAGACCCAGTACTTC. This gives the protein CASSPLTYRETQYF. Variable domain in full (rest from reference TRBV5-1 and TRBJ2-5): KAGVTQTPRYLIKTRGQQVTLSCSPISGHRSVSWYQQTPGQGLQFLFEYFSETQRNKGNFPGRFSGRQFSNSRSEMNVSTLELGDSALYLCASSPLTYRETQYFGPGTRLLVL.

V usage is TRBV7-2 and J usage is TRBJ2-7, with TRBD1 as a possible D gene (5 bases). The CDR3 runs to 15 residues. Germline V gene sequence: CDR1 SGHTA, CDR2 FQGNSA. The V and J ends lost 1 base and 2 bases respectively, with 12 bases between them. CDR3 amino acids: CASSLGGQGAYEQYF. As DNA, the CDR3 is TGTGCCAGCAGCTTAGGGGGCCAGGGTGCCTACGAGCAGTACTTC.

A few counts support this clonotype. The V and J genes are TRBV7-3 and TRBJ2-3; no clear D gene. Germline values: CDR1 SGHTA, CDR2 FQGTGA. This CDR3 spans 16 amino acids. Trimming removed 5 bases from V and 0 bases from J, with 15 bases in between. CDR3 nucleotides: TGTGCCAGCAGCCCCCAATCCTACTTTAGCACAGATACGCAGTATTTT. Translated: CASSPQSYFSTDTQYF.

The gene calls are TRBV6-5 and TRBJ2-7; no firm D call. Germline CDR1 and CDR2: MNHEY and SVGAGI. The CDR3 covers 11 residues. The CDR3 loop is CSTSSSYEQYF. CDR3 DNA sequence: TGTTCTACCTCCAGCTCCTACGAGCAGTACTTC.

In this sample, this clonotype turned up many times. For the CDR3, the DNA is TGTGCCAGCAGCTTAGGAGGGCTAGCGGGGGGCCAAGAGACCCAGTACTTC. This codes for CASSLGGLAGGQETQYF. The rearrangement joins TRBV7-9 to TRBJ2-5; 11 bases match TRBD2. The J segment lost 1 base and the V segment lost 1 base, leaving 5 bases of the junction unmatched. Germline CDR1 is SEHNR and CDR2 is FQNEAQ (reference sequence). CDR3 length equals 17 residues.

In this sample, this clonotype turned up a few times. V is TRBV7-2 and J is TRBJ2-4; D may be TRBD1 or TRBD2 (5 bases each). Germline values: CDR1 SGHTA, CDR2 FQGNSA. The CDR3 spans 16 residues. Trimming cost V 3 bases and J 1 base, with 13 bases left between them. The CDR3 bases are TGTGCCAGCAGCTTCCCCGGGGCTACGGCCAAAAACATTCAGTACTTC. Residues: CASSFPGATAKNIQYF. The full variable domain, completed using reference TRBV7-2 and TRBJ2-4, is GAGVSQSPSNKVTEKGKDVELRCDPISGHTALYWYRQSLGQGLEFLIYFQGNSAPDKSGLPSDRFSAERTGGSVSTLTIQRTQQEDSAVYLCASSFPGATAKNIQYFGAGTRLSVL.

V is TRBV7-9 and J is TRBJ1-5; TRBD1 aligns across 7 bases. Germline loops: CDR1 SEHNR, CDR2 FQNEAQ (reference sequence). The junction had 12 bases not matched to a gene; V was cut back by 7 bases and J by 3 bases. The CDR3 covers 16 residues. In nucleotides, the CDR3 is TGTGCCAGCAACTCCGGCGGAGACAGGGACAATCAGCCCCAGCATTTT. This sequence encodes CASNSGGDRDNQPQHF.

The gene calls are TRBV6-5 and TRBJ1-2; D remains unclear. Per germline, CDR1 MNHEY and CDR2 SVGAGI. This CDR3 spans 12 amino acids. Trimming took 8 bases from V and 4 from J, leaving 11 bases between them. The CDR3 nucleotides read TGTGCCAGCTCAAGGGCTCCCTATGGCTACACCTTC. It codes for CASSRAPYGYTF.

This clonotype was detected only a few times. DNA for the CDR3: TGTGCCAGCAGCGTATTAGCGGATGCTCCCGAGCAGTACTTC. Amino acids: CASSVLADAPEQYF. J is TRBJ2-7 and V is TRBV9; D perhaps matches TRBD2 (6 bases). V shed 1 base and J shed 6 bases, with 14 bases lying between them. The V gene's germline CDR1 is SGDLS and CDR2 YYNGEE. The CDR3 loop spans 14 amino acids.

The rearrangement joins TRBV4-2 to TRBJ2-1; TRBD2 aligns across 8 bases. Germline CDR1 LGHNA, CDR2 YNFKEQ. With V trimmed by 0 bases and J by 2 bases, 6 bases remained unmatched. The CDR3 length is 17 residues. The CDR3, as DNA: TGTGCCAGCAGCCAAGATCTTTTAGCGGGGACCTACAATGAGCAGTTCTTC. It codes for CASSQDLLAGTYNEQFF.

The chain joins TRBV6-5 to TRBJ2-7, with D possibly called TRBD1 or TRBD2 (5 bases each). The CDR3 totals 16 residues. CDR1 is MNHEY, CDR2 SVGAGI, per germline. The V and J ends lost 5 bases and 2 bases respectively, with 19 bases between them. DNA of the CDR3: TGTGCCAGCAGTGCCTCCCCCGGGGCGAATACCTACGAGCAGTACTTC. Its translation: CASSASPGANTYEQYF.

This clonotype has ten or more counts. The CDR3 sequence: CASSLGRDQPQHF. The CDR3 DNA reads TGTGCCAGCAGCCTAGGGAGGGATCAGCCCCAGCATTTT. The chain joins TRBV11-2 to TRBJ1-5; D is unclear. The ends were cut back, 5 bases at V and 5 bases at J, with 10 bases in the middle. CDR3 length: 13 residues. The germline V gene has CDR1 SGHAT and CDR2 FQNNGV.

In its sample, this clonotype was seen a few times. The V gene is TRBV5-6, the J gene TRBJ2-3, with 11 bases aligning to TRBD2. The CDR3 spans 15 residues. Germline loops: CDR1 SGHDT, CDR2 YYEEEE. The trim removed 3 bases at V and 4 bases at J, leaving 4 bases unmatched. The CDR3 nucleotides read TGTGCCAGCAGCTCGACTAGCGGGAACGCAGATACGCAGTATTTT. This sequence encodes CASSSTSGNADTQYF.

The chain links TRBV6-8 to TRBJ1-5, with no clear D. CDR1 and CDR2 (germline): MNHGY, SAAAGT. Trimming removed 6 bases at V and 6 bases at J, with 12 bases between. The CDR3 spans 13 residues. CDR3 amino acids: CASSPAAGQPQHF. The DNA for the CDR3 is TGTGCCAGCAGCCCCGCGGCCGGTCAGCCCCAGCATTTT.

The genes are TRBV7-9 and TRBJ2-2, with D unclear. The germline V gene has CDR1 SEHNR and CDR2 FQNEAQ (reference sequence). The CDR3 is made up of 15 amino acids. V was clipped by 1 base and J by 4 bases, with 10 bases between them. The CDR3 reads CASSLGYRTTGELFF. The CDR3 DNA reads as TGTGCCAGCAGCTTAGGGTATAGGACCACCGGGGAGCTGTTTTTT.

The rearrangement links TRBV7-3 to TRBJ2-7; 8 nucleotides match TRBD2. The CDR3 loop spans 15 amino acids. Trimming took 6 bases from V and 5 from J; bases not matched to a gene: 12. Germline CDR1 is SGHTA and CDR2 is FQGTGA. Here the CDR3 DNA reads TGTGCCAGCAGTCTCGCGGGGGGACCTCCGGACGAGCAGTACTTC. Amino acids: CASSLAGGPPDEQYF.

This clonotype was seen only a few times. V and J are TRBV5-5 and TRBJ2-7; D gene unclear. Germline CDR1 SGHKS, CDR2 YYEKEE (reference sequence). V was pared by 4 bases and J by 2 bases, with 7 bases between. The CDR3 spans 12 residues. CDR3 DNA: TGTGCCAGCAGCCCTCAAACCTACGAGCAGTACTTC. Translated: CASSPQTYEQYF. Using reference TRBV5-5 and TRBJ2-7 for the parts outside the CDR3, the full variable domain is DAGVTQSPTHLIKTRGQQVTLRCSPISGHKSVSWYQQVLGQGPQFIFQYYEKEERGRGNFPDRFSARQFPNYSSELNVNALLLGDSALYLCASSPQTYEQYFGPGTRLTVT.